Shown below are 30 T cell receptor beta chains from a single sample sequenced in a study of a mutant IDH1 vaccine in newly diagnosed glioma. As for time point: baseline, week 1 (first vaccination visit). The sample's treatment: pre-vaccination baseline after standard-of-care therapy. Profiled with immunoSEQ multiplex PCR; TCRdb holds only in-frame clones, not every one. Among roughly 70,000 clones, approximately 86% were seen once, and the ten largest hold around 3%. The input for sequencing was PBMCs, taken from a glioma patient treated with radiotherapy, temozolomide or both. These receptors were collected from a man aged 25 to 45 with glioma.

The chain is built from TRBV7-2 and TRBJ2-5, with a tentative D call TRBD2 (6 bases). The V end lost 7 bases, the J end lost 2 bases, and 14 bases lay between the germline ends. This CDR3 is built from 14 residues. The germline CDR1 and CDR2 sequences are SGHTA and FQGNSA. In DNA, the CDR3 is TGTGCCAGCACCCCCGGGGGTGTACAAGAGACCCAGTACTTC. Protein sequence: CASTPGGVQETQYF.

The J gene is TRBJ1-3, the V gene TRBV5-4, with 7 positions matching TRBD1. There are 15 residues in the CDR3. The junction had 11 bases not matched to a gene; V was cut back by 7 bases and J by 4 bases. Germline V lookup: CDR1 SGHNT, CDR2 YYREEE (reference sequence). CDR3 sequence reads: CASQTQPGQGNTIYF. The DNA for the CDR3 is TGTGCCAGCCAAACTCAACCGGGACAGGGAAACACCATATATTTT.

This chain uses TRBV19 with TRBJ2-3; TRBD1 might be the D (6 bases). Germline V gene lookup returns CDR1 LNHDA and CDR2 SQIVND (reference sequence). The CDR3 loop spans 15 amino acids. Trimming took 3 bases from V and 2 from J, leaving 12 bases between them. The CDR3, as DNA: TGTGCCAGTAGTATCAGGGGAACATACACAGATACGCAGTATTTT. Encoded protein: CASSIRGTYTDTQYF.

The rearrangement joins TRBV19 to TRBJ2-7; TRBD2 matches at 9 bases. CDR1 and CDR2 from the germline V gene are LNHDA and SQIVND (reference sequence). This CDR3 has 15 amino acids. V lost 3 bases to trimming and J lost 1 base; unmatched junction nucleotides: 4. CDR3 protein: CASSIVLAGSYEQYF. CDR3 nucleotides: TGTGCCAGTAGTATCGTACTAGCGGGTTCCTACGAGCAGTACTTC. The complete variable domain, with remaining parts taken from reference TRBV19 and TRBJ2-7, reads DGGITQSPKYLFRKEGQNVTLSCEQNLNHDAMYWYRQDPGQGLRLIYYSQIVNDFQKGDIAEGYSVSREKKESFPLTVTSAQKNPTAFYLCASSIVLAGSYEQYFGPGTRLTVT.

This chain connects TRBV5-1 to TRBJ2-1; D not resolved. CDR1 SGHRS and CDR2 YFSETQ come from the germline V gene. CDR3 size: 13 residues. Trimming left V 1 base short and J 3 bases short, with 5 bases between. The CDR3 bases are TGCGCCAGCAGCTTGCAGCTCTACAATGAGCAGTTCTTC. Protein: CASSLQLYNEQFF.

V usage is TRBV6-5 and J usage is TRBJ1-2, with D hard to call. V was pared by 8 bases and J by 5 bases, with 15 bases between. The CDR3 is made up of 13 amino acids. The V gene's germline CDR1 is MNHEY and CDR2 SVGAGI. CDR3: CASFVGGSYGYTF. CDR3 bases: TGTGCCAGCTTTGTAGGCGGCTCTTATGGCTACACCTTC.

This clone was counted once. The genes are TRBV7-9 and TRBJ2-7; D perhaps matches TRBD1 (7 bases). This CDR3 comprises 18 residues. CDR1 SEHNR and CDR2 FQNEAQ come from the germline V gene (reference sequence). The V and J ends lost 1 base and 4 bases respectively, with 23 bases between them. CDR3 DNA sequence: TGTGCCAGCAGCTTAGGGATTGCGGGACAGAAGCTTATTTACGAGCAGTACTTC. Translation gives CASSLGIAGQKLIYEQYF.

This clone has only one observation. This sequence joins TRBV6-5 and TRBJ1-2; D unresolved. This CDR3 region has 15 residues. The ends were cut back, 2 bases at V and 4 bases at J, with 14 bases in the middle. CDR1 is MNHEY and CDR2 is SVGAGI in the germline V gene. The CDR3 spells CASSYDRWALYGYTF. The CDR3 DNA reads TGTGCCAGCAGTTACGACCGGTGGGCCCTCTATGGCTACACCTTC.

To note about this clone: The sample has other DNA sequences that encode this CDR3 too. The V call is TRBV19, the J call TRBJ1-1, with D possibly TRBD1 on 5 matching bases. This CDR3 spans 12 amino acids. With 3 bases removed from V and 3 bases from J, the gap between germline ends came to 5 bases. Germline lookup yields CDR1 LNHDA and CDR2 SQIVND (reference sequence). The CDR3 loop is CASSMGDTEAFF. The CDR3 DNA reads as TGTGCCAGTAGTATGGGGGACACTGAAGCTTTCTTT.

V gene TRBV10-1 combines with J gene TRBJ2-1; 10 bases are a match to TRBD2. The length of the CDR3 is 15 residues. Germline V gene lookup returns CDR1 WNHNN and CDR2 SYGVQD (reference sequence). Trimming cost V 0 bases and J 10 bases; bases outside gene matches: 6. CDR3 in amino acids: CASSESSGGAREQFF. CDR3 nucleotide sequence: TGCGCCAGCAGTGAGTCCAGCGGGGGGGCCCGGGAGCAGTTCTTC.

The chain is built from TRBV19 and TRBJ1-3; D not certain. Trimming took off 6 bases at V and 1 base at J, with 7 bases between the two ends. CDR3 length: 13 amino acids. Per germline, CDR1 LNHDA and CDR2 SQIVND (reference sequence). Written as DNA, the CDR3 is TGTGCCAGTAGGCTAAGTTCTGGAAACACCATATATTTT. Residues: CASRLSSGNTIYF.

This chain joins TRBV7-2 and TRBJ2-7; D is perhaps TRBD2 (6 bases). V lost 5 bases and J 5 bases, leaving 16 bases between the germline ends. This CDR3 is 14 amino acids long. Germline CDR1 SGHTA, CDR2 FQGNSA. The CDR3 loop reads CASSPGVGRDEQYF. The CDR3 nucleotides are TGTGCCAGCAGCCCGGGGGTCGGCAGGGACGAGCAGTACTTC.

The rearrangement joins TRBV7-2 to TRBJ2-1; no clear D gene. Trimming removed 2 bases at V and 5 bases at J, with 7 bases between. Germline V lookup: CDR1 SGHTA, CDR2 FQGNSA. The CDR3 consists of 13 residues. CDR3 region: CASSLINDNEQFF. CDR3 bases: TGTGCCAGCAGCTTAATCAACGACAATGAGCAGTTCTTC.

The chain has TRBV7-9 and TRBJ2-3; TRBD2 matches at 8 bases. Germline-derived CDR1 and CDR2 are SEHNR and FQNEAQ (reference sequence). The J segment lost 0 bases and the V segment lost 4 bases, leaving 9 bases of the junction unmatched. The CDR3 spans 17 residues. As DNA, the CDR3 is TGTGCCAGCAGCTGGAGCCCTAGCGGGTTTAGCACAGATACGCAGTATTTT. As protein: CASSWSPSGFSTDTQYF.

The V and J genes are TRBV27 and TRBJ2-5, with TRBD1 as a possible D gene (5 bases). Per the germline V gene, CDR1 is MNHEY and CDR2 is SMNVEV (reference sequence). The length of the CDR3 is 14 residues. Trimming stripped 2 bases from V and 5 bases from J, with 12 bases between. The CDR3 spells CASSLTRDGETQYF. In DNA, the CDR3 is TGTGCCAGCAGTTTAACCAGGGATGGGGAGACCCAGTACTTC.

CDR3 bases: TGTGCCAGCAGCCCGTTACAGGGTCTGAAATCCGAAGCTTTCTTT. Translating gives CASSPLQGLKSEAFF. This chain connects TRBV7-2 to TRBJ1-1, with D possibly TRBD1 on 6 matching bases. V lost 5 bases and J lost 8, with 21 bases in between. Germline assignment: CDR1 SGHTA and CDR2 FQGNSA. CDR3 size: 15 residues.

J is TRBJ1-6 and V is TRBV7-2; D is unclear. Trimming left V 2 bases short and J 7 bases short, with 3 bases between. The germline CDR1 and CDR2 sequences are SGHTA and FQGNSA. The CDR3 consists of 12 residues. CDR3 nucleotide sequence: TGTGCCAGCAGCTTAAGGAATTCACCCCTCCACTTT. Translated, it gives CASSLRNSPLHF.

The chain recombines TRBV5-6 with TRBJ1-2; the D gene is possibly TRBD1 (6 bases). This CDR3 spans 15 amino acids. V dropped 0 bases and J dropped 5 bases, with 14 bases sitting between them. Germline CDR1 SGHDT, CDR2 YYEEEE. In nucleotides, the CDR3 is TGTGCCAGCAGCTTGGCCCGCCAAGGGGGGTATGGCTACACCTTC. Protein product: CASSLARQGGYGYTF.

The V call is TRBV18, the J call TRBJ2-3; D is perhaps TRBD2 (5 bases). Germline V lookup: CDR1 KGHSH, CDR2 LQKENI. The CDR3 length is 16 residues. Trimming cost V 3 bases and J 4 bases, with 17 bases left between them. The CDR3 spells CASSPANKRDPDTQYF. DNA of the CDR3: TGTGCCAGCTCACCTGCAAATAAGAGGGATCCAGATACGCAGTATTTT.

V gene TRBV6-5 combines with J gene TRBJ1-3; unclear D gene. The CDR3 is 15 residues long. Trimming removed 5 bases at V and 0 bases at J, with 11 bases between. Per germline, CDR1 MNHEY and CDR2 SVGAGI. CDR3 loop: CASSKRGYSGNTIYF. The DNA for the CDR3 is TGTGCCAGCAGTAAACGGGGTTACTCTGGAAACACCATATATTTT.

J is TRBJ1-6 and V is TRBV15, with a tentative D call TRBD1 (6 bases). This CDR3 is built from 16 residues. Germline lookup yields CDR1 LNHNV and CDR2 YYDKDF (reference sequence). Trimming shortened V by 2 bases and J by 10 bases, and 18 bases separated the two germline ends. The CDR3 loop reads CATSRTRGALRSPLHF. In nucleotides, the CDR3 is TGTGCCACCAGCAGAACCCGGGGGGCCCTTCGGTCACCCCTCCACTTT. Full variable domain (missing parts from reference TRBV15 and TRBJ1-6): DAMVIQNPRYQVTQFGKPVTLSCSQTLNHNVMYWYQQKSSQAPKLLFHYYDKDFNNEADTPDNFQSRRPNTSFCFLDIRSPGLGDTAMYLCATSRTRGALRSPLHFGNGTRLTVT.

The rearrangement links TRBV18 to TRBJ2-3, with TRBD2 matching 8 bases. The junction had 15 bases not matched to a gene; V was cut back by 3 bases and J by 1 base. Germline V gene sequence: CDR1 KGHSH, CDR2 LQKENI. The CDR3 sequence is 19 residues long. In DNA form, the CDR3 reads TGTGCCAGCTCACCTACCCTCACACGGGGGGGGGAAGGCACAGATACGCAGTATTTT. Translation gives CASSPTLTRGGEGTDTQYF.

The chain employs TRBV6-1 and TRBJ2-1; 7 bases align to TRBD1. The ends lost 7 bases at V and 8 bases at J; junction bases unmatched: 14. The CDR3 is made up of 15 amino acids. The germline V gene encodes CDR1 MNHNS and CDR2 SASEGT. CDR3 in amino acids: CASKQGPTRGDEQFF. For the CDR3, the DNA is TGTGCCAGCAAACAGGGGCCTACCAGGGGCGATGAGCAGTTCTTC.

The chain employs TRBV7-8 and TRBJ2-1; 8 bases are a match to TRBD2. Germline V CDR1 and CDR2: SGHVS, FQNEAQ. Losses at the gene ends were 1 base for V and 13 bases for J; bases not matched to a gene: 15. The CDR3 loop spans 16 amino acids. Here the CDR3 reads CASSLGTGGASVSQFF. The CDR3 DNA follows: TGTGCCAGCAGCTTAGGGACCGGGGGGGCGTCGGTTTCCCAGTTCTTC. The variable domain in full, completed from reference TRBV7-8 and TRBJ2-1, reads GAGVSQSPRYKVAKRGQDVALRCDPISGHVSLFWYQQALGQGPEFLTYFQNEAQLDKSGLPSDRFFAERPEGSVSTLKIQRTQQEDSAVYLCASSLGTGGASVSQFFGPGTRLTVL.

The rearrangement joins TRBV5-1 to TRBJ1-4; D is possibly TRBD1 (5 bases). The V end lost 1 base, the J end lost 6 bases, and 13 bases lay between the germline ends. The CDR3 runs to 15 residues. Per germline, CDR1 SGHRS and CDR2 YFSETQ. The CDR3 DNA reads as TGCGCCAGCAGCTTGTCGACAGTGACGGATGAAAAACTGTTTTTT. This gives the protein CASSLSTVTDEKLFF.

The rearrangement joins TRBV6-1 to TRBJ1-2; D uncertain. The germline gives CDR1 MNHNS, CDR2 SASEGT. The CDR3 contains 13 residues. With 7 bases removed from V and 0 bases from J, the gap between germline ends came to 9 bases. Here the CDR3 DNA reads TGTGCCAGCATCGTCCTAGCTAACTATGGCTACACCTTC. This translates into CASIVLANYGYTF.

This chain uses TRBV6-5 with TRBJ1-4, with a possible D match to TRBD1 (5 bases). The germline V gene encodes CDR1 MNHEY and CDR2 SVGAGI. Trimming took 8 bases from V and 6 from J, leaving 13 bases between them. CDR3 size: 13 residues. The CDR3 spells CASSAAGYEKLFF. For the CDR3, the DNA is TGTGCCAGCTCGGCGGCAGGGTATGAAAAACTGTTTTTT.

The V and J genes are TRBV28 and TRBJ1-2, with TRBD1 identical over 7 bases. The V gene end was trimmed by 5 bases and the J gene end by 2 bases; junction bases not matched to a gene: 8. The CDR3 sequence is 15 residues long. CDR1 is MDHEN and CDR2 is SYDVKM in the germline V gene. In DNA form, the CDR3 reads TGTGCCAGCAGTCCCGGGACAGCTGAGAACTATGGCTACACCTTC. It specifies CASSPGTAENYGYTF.

The V and J genes are TRBV5-1 and TRBJ2-7; 10 positions agree with TRBD2. The CDR3 contains 18 residues. Trimming at V came to 0 bases and at J to 0 bases, leaving 9 bases not matched to a gene. Germline V gene data show CDR1 as SGHRS and CDR2 as YFSETQ. The CDR3 nucleotides are TGCGCCAGCAGCTTGGCTCCTAGCGGGGGTGAACTCTCCTACGAGCAGTACTTC. This translates into CASSLAPSGGELSYEQYF.

This sequence joins TRBV2 and TRBJ2-3; weak D call: TRBD2 (5 bases). The CDR3 is made up of 13 amino acids. V gave up 8 bases and J gave up 11 bases, with 20 bases separating them. Germline V lookup: CDR1 SNHLY, CDR2 FYNNEI. The CDR3 DNA sequence: TGTGCCAGCGCAAAAGAACTCCTTGGAGGGCAGTATTTT. This codes for CASAKELLGGQYF.